A single T cell receptor (beta chain) is shown here with its context. The antigen is not known. These data originate in a study of cytomegalovirus exposure and HLA in healthy donors. Researchers ran the PCR with 60 Vbeta and 13 Jbeta primers. Data came from immunoSEQ multiplex PCR; TCRdb stores just in-frame clones and leaves some out. Listed are 65,000 to 85,000 clones; 2.4% falls within the top ten. Study-level points and caveats: Earlier results showed most TCR beta V segments being productive about 87% or about 30% of the time. A later analysis showed HLA-associated TCR beta chains outstripping equally common others in clonal expansion. Later, an analysis found that common viral pathogens appeared to be linked with several of the most significant clusters.

The TCR sequence derives from a female donor in good health and CMV-seropositive. Sequencing used PBMCs.

The CDR3 sequence is CASSQFALSSYNEQFF. The CDR3 DNA reads TGCGCCAGCAGCCAATTTGCGTTAAGCTCCTACAATGAGCAGTTCTTC. The chain links TRBV4-3 to TRBJ2-1, with D unresolved. From germline, CDR1 is LGHNA and CDR2 YSLEER. The V end lost 2 bases, the J end lost 0 bases, and 11 bases lay between the germline ends. The CDR3 extends over 16 amino acids.